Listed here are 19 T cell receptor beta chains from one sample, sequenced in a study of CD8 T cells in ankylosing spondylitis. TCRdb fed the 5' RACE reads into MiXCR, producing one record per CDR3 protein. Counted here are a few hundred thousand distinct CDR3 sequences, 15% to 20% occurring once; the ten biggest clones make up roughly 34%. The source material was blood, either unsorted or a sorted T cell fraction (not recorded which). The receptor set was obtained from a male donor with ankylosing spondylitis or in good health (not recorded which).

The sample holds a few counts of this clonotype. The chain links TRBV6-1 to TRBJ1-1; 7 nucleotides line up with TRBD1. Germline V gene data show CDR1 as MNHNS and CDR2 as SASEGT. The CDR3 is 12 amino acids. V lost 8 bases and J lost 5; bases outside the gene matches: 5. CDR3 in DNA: TGTGCCAGCGAAGACAGGGTGACTGAAGCTTTCTTT. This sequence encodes CASEDRVTEAFF.

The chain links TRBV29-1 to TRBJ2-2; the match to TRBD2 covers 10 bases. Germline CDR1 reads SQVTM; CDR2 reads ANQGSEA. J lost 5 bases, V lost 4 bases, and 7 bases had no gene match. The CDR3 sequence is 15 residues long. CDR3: CSVGLAGVETGELFF. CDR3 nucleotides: TGCAGCGTTGGTCTAGCGGGAGTTGAAACCGGGGAGCTGTTTTTT.

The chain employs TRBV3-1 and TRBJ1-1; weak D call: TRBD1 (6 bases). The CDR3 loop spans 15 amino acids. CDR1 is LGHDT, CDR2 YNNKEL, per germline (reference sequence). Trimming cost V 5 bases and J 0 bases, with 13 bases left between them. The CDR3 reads CASSYPGAMNTEAFF. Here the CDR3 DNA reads TGTGCCAGCAGCTACCCAGGGGCTATGAACACTGAAGCTTTCTTT. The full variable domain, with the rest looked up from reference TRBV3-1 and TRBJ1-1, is DTAVSQTPKYLVTQMGNDKSIKCEQNLGHDTMYWYKQDSKKFLKIMFSYNNKELIINETVPNRFSPKSPDKAHLNLHINSLELGDSAVYFCASSYPGAMNTEAFFGQGTRLTVV.

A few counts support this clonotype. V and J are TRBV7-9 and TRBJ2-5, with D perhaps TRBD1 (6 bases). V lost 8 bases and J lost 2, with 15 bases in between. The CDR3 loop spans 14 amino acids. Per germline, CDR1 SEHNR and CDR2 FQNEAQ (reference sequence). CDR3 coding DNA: TGTGCCAGCTCCGGGGACACGGTTCAAGAGACCCAGTACTTC. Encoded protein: CASSGDTVQETQYF.

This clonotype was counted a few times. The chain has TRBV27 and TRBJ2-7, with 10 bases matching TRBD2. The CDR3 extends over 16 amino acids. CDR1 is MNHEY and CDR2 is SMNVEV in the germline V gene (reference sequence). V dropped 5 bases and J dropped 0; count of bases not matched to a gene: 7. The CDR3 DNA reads TGTGCCAGCAGTCCCCTAGCGGGAGTGACCTCCTACGAGCAGTACTTC. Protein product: CASSPLAGVTSYEQYF.

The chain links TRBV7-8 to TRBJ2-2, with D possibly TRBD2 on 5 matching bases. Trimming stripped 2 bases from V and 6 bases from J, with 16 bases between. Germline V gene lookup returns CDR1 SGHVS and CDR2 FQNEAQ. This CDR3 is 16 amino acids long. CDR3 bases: TGTGCCAGCAGCTTATTACTAGTGGGTGACTCCGGGGAGCTGTTTTTT. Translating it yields CASSLLLVGDSGELFF.

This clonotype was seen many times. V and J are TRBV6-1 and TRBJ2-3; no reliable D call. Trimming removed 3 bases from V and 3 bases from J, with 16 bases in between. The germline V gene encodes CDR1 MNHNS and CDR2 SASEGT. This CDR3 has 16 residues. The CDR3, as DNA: TGTGCCAGCAGTGAGAATCCCGGCCCTAGTACAGATACGCAGTATTTT. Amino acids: CASSENPGPSTDTQYF.

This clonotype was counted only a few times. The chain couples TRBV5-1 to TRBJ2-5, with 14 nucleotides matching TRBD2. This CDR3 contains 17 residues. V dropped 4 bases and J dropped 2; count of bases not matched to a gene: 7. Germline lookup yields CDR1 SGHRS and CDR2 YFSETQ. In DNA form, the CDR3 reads TGCGCCAGCAGCCTCGGGACTAGCGGGAGCCTTCAAGAGACCCAGTACTTC. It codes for CASSLGTSGSLQETQYF. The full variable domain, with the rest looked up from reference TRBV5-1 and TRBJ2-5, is KAGVTQTPRYLIKTRGQQVTLSCSPISGHRSVSWYQQTPGQGLQFLFEYFSETQRNKGNFPGRFSGRQFSNSRSEMNVSTLELGDSALYLCASSLGTSGSLQETQYFGPGTRLLVL.

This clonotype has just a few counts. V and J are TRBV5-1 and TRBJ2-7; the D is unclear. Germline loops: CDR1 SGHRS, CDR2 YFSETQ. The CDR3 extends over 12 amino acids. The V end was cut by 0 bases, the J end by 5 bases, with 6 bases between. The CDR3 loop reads CASSLDFDEQYF. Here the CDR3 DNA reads TGCGCCAGCAGCTTGGATTTCGACGAGCAGTACTTC. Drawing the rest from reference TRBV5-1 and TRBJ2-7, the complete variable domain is KAGVTQTPRYLIKTRGQQVTLSCSPISGHRSVSWYQQTPGQGLQFLFEYFSETQRNKGNFPGRFSGRQFSNSRSEMNVSTLELGDSALYLCASSLDFDEQYFGPGTRLTVT.

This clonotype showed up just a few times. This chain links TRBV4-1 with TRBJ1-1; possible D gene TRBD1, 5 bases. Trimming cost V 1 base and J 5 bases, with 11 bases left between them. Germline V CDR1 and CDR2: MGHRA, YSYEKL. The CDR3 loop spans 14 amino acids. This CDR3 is CASSQVDAGTEAFF. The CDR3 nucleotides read TGCGCCAGCAGCCAAGTCGACGCAGGGACTGAAGCTTTCTTT.

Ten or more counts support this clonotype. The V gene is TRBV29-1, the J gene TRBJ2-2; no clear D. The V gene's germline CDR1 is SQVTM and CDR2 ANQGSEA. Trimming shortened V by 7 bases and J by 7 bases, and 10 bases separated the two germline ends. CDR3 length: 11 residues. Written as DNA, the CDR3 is TGCAGCGCTTACTTTGGCGGGGAGCTGTTTTTT. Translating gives CSAYFGGELFF.

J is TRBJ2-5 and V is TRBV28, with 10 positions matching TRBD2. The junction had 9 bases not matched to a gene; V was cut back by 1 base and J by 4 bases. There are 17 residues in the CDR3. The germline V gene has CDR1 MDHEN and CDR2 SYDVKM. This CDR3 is CASSLSSLAGVGETQYF. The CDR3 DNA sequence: TGTGCCAGCAGTTTATCTTCCCTAGCGGGAGTCGGAGAGACCCAGTACTTC.

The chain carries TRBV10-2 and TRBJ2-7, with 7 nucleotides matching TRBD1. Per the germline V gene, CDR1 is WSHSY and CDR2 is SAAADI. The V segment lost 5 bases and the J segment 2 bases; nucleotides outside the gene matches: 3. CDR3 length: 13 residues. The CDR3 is CASSTGDPYEQYF. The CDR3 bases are TGCGCCAGCAGTACAGGGGACCCCTACGAGCAGTACTTC.

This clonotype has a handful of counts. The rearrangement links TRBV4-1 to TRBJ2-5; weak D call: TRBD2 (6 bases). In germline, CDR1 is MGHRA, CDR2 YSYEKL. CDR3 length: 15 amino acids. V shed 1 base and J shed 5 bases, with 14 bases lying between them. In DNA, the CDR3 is TGCGCCAGCAGCCAAGTGGAGGGGATGGGGGAGACCCAGTACTTC. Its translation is CASSQVEGMGETQYF.

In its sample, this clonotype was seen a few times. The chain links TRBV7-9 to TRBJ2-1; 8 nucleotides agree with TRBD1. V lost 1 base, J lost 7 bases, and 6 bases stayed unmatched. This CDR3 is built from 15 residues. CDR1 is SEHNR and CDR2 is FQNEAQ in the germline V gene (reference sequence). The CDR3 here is CASSLGQGAKNEQFF. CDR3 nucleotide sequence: TGTGCCAGCAGCTTAGGGCAGGGGGCCAAAAATGAGCAGTTCTTC.

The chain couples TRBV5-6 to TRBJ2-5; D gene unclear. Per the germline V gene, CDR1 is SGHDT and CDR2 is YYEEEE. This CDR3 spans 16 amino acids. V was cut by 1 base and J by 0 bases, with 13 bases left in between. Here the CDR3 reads CASSLNYGEYQETQYF. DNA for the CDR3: TGTGCCAGCAGCTTGAATTACGGAGAGTACCAAGAGACCCAGTACTTC.

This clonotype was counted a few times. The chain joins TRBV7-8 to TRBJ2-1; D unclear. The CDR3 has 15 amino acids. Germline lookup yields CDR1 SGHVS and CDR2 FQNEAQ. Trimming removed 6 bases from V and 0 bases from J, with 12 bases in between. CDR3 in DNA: TGTGCCAGCAGGAGTGCCCCTTCCTCCTACAATGAGCAGTTCTTC. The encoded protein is CASRSAPSSYNEQFF. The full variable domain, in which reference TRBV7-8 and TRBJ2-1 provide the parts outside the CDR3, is GAGVSQSPRYKVAKRGQDVALRCDPISGHVSLFWYQQALGQGPEFLTYFQNEAQLDKSGLPSDRFFAERPEGSVSTLKIQRTQQEDSAVYLCASRSAPSSYNEQFFGPGTRLTVL.

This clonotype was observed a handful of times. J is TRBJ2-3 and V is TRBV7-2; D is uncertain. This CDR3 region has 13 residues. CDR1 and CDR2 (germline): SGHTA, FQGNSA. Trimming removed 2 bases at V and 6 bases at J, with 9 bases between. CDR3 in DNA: TGTGCCAGCAGCTTAAACTCACAGGATACGCAGTATTTT. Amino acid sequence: CASSLNSQDTQYF.

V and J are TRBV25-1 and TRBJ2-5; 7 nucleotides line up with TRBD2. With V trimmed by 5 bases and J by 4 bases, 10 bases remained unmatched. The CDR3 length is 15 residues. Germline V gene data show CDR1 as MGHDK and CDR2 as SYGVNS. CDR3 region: CASSWARGIIETQYF. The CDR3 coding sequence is TGTGCCAGCAGTTGGGCGCGGGGGATAATAGAGACCCAGTACTTC. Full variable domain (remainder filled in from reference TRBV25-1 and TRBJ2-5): EADIYQTPRYLVIGTGKKITLECSQTMGHDKMYWYQQDPGMELHLIHYSYGVNSTEKGDLSSESTVSRIRTEHFPLTLESARPSHTSQYLCASSWARGIIETQYFGPGTRLLVL.